The present T cell receptor (beta chain) was sequenced within a study of blood T cell repertoires in COVID-19. This CDR3 has 13 amino acids. Germline CDR1 SGHDT, CDR2 YYEEEE. J was trimmed by 9 bases and V by 3 bases; bases with no gene match: 6. Assay used: immunoSEQ multiplex PCR; TCRdb lists only in-frame clones, some missing. The table includes around 70,000 clones, just over 85% detected once. The source material was peripheral blood. The sequence came from a man younger than 40 with acute or convalescent COVID-19. The chain joins TRBV5-6 to TRBJ1-5; TRBD1 agrees at 7 bases. The CDR3 DNA reads TGTGCCAGCAGCTATTCGCAGGGGGGGCCCCAGCATTTT. Its translation: CASSYSQGGPQHF.